The next 10 T cell receptor beta chains were all read from a single sample in a study of CD8 T cells in Susac syndrome. The RNA, 0.5 to 1 ug, was put through reverse transcription using random hexamers. TCRdb re-derived calls from the immunoSEQ multiplex PCR reads in MiXCR, one entry per CDR3 protein. Of about 440,000 distinct CDR3 sequences detected, around 83% appear once; the ten largest clones hold around 0.12%. What was sequenced was CD8+ T cells from PBMCs. These receptors all come from a human donor with multiple sclerosis.

This rearrangement joins TRBV4-2 to TRBJ2-7; the D gene is possibly TRBD1 (6 bases). Trimming pared 0 bases from V and 0 bases from J, leaving 9 bases between. CDR1 and CDR2 (germline): LGHNA, YNFKEQ. The CDR3 length is 15 residues. The CDR3: CASSQERGSSYEQYF. CDR3 coding DNA: TGTGCCAGCAGCCAAGAGAGGGGGAGCTCCTACGAGCAGTACTTC.

This sequence joins TRBV29-1 and TRBJ2-1; possible D gene TRBD2, 5 bases. Germline V gene data show CDR1 as SQVTM and CDR2 as ANQGSEA. The length of the CDR3 is 15 residues. The V gene lost 4 bases and the J gene lost 0 bases, with 13 bases spanning the gap. The CDR3 DNA reads as TGCAGCGTTGTCGGGGAAGGGAGCTCCTACAATGAGCAGTTCTTC. Its protein is CSVVGEGSSYNEQFF.

V is TRBV30 and J is TRBJ2-3; D perhaps matches TRBD2 (7 bases). Trimming pared 0 bases from V and 4 bases from J, leaving 17 bases between. This CDR3 is 16 amino acids long. Germline CDR1 GTSNPN, CDR2 SVGIG (reference sequence). This CDR3 is CAWSVGGRGAADTQYF. As DNA, the CDR3 is TGTGCCTGGAGTGTGGGGGGACGGGGGGCGGCAGATACGCAGTATTTT.

This clonotype appeared a few times. This chain uses TRBV6-1 with TRBJ1-1, with 9 bases aligning to TRBD1. The CDR3 consists of 13 residues. The germline CDR1 and CDR2 sequences are MNHNS and SASEGT. With 6 bases clipped from V and 6 bases from J, the junction kept 5 bases outside the gene matches. The DNA of the CDR3 is TGTGCCAGCAGGCAGGGACAGGGTGCTGAAGCTTTCTTT. Translating it yields CASRQGQGAEAFF.

The chain carries TRBV12-5 and TRBJ1-1; no firm D call. Trimming removed 4 bases from V and 0 bases from J, with 6 bases in between. Germline V gene sequence: CDR1 LGHNT, CDR2 FRNRAP. The length of the CDR3 is 13 residues. This CDR3 reads CASGSQMNTEAFF. Here the CDR3 DNA reads TGTGCTAGTGGTTCCCAGATGAACACTGAAGCTTTCTTT. Full variable domain (remainder filled in from reference TRBV12-5 and TRBJ1-1): DARVTQTPRHKVTEMGQEVTMRCQPILGHNTVFWYRQTMMQGLELLAYFRNRAPLDDSGMPKDRFSAEMPDATLATLKIQPSEPRDSAVYFCASGSQMNTEAFFGQGTRLTVV.

V is TRBV15 and J is TRBJ2-5; 9 nucleotides align to TRBD1. The V gene end was trimmed by 5 bases and the J gene end by 2 bases; junction bases not matched to a gene: 9. The length of the CDR3 is 16 residues. From germline, CDR1 is LNHNV and CDR2 YYDKDF (reference sequence). The CDR3 is CATSAVNRGLQETQYF. The CDR3 DNA reads as TGTGCCACCAGCGCGGTGAACAGGGGGCTACAAGAGACCCAGTACTTC.

CDR3 in DNA: TGTGCCAGCAGTGAATGGTCAGGGGTCTATGGCTACACCTTC. This codes for CASSEWSGVYGYTF. The rearrangement links TRBV2 to TRBJ1-2; TRBD1 is a possible D gene (6 bases). Trimming left V 2 bases short and J 4 bases short, with 11 bases between. The CDR3 contains 14 residues. The germline gives CDR1 SNHLY, CDR2 FYNNEI.

V usage is TRBV27 and J usage is TRBJ2-1; D uncertain. The CDR3 has 12 residues. CDR1 is MNHEY, CDR2 SMNVEV, per germline (reference sequence). V lost 2 bases to trimming and J lost 6 bases, with 5 bases between them. Here the CDR3 DNA reads TGTGCCAGCAGTTTAGAACCCAATGAGCAGTTCTTC. Encoded protein: CASSLEPNEQFF.

This clonotype was detected once. This chain uses TRBV5-5 with TRBJ1-1; 7 bases fit TRBD1. The ends lost 0 bases at V and 10 bases at J; junction bases unmatched: 15. The CDR3 loop spans 16 amino acids. The germline CDR1 and CDR2 sequences are SGHKS and YYEKEE (reference sequence). The CDR3 region has the DNA TGTGCCAGCAGCTTGGTGGTCCCCGACAGGGAATCGGGAGCTTTCTTT. This translates into CASSLVVPDRESGAFF. The variable domain in full, completed from reference TRBV5-5 and TRBJ1-1, reads DAGVTQSPTHLIKTRGQQVTLRCSPISGHKSVSWYQQVLGQGPQFIFQYYEKEERGRGNFPDRFSARQFPNYSSELNVNALLLGDSALYLCASSLVVPDRESGAFFGQGTRLTVV.

The chain carries TRBV5-1 and TRBJ2-5; tentative D call: TRBD2 (6 bases). Germline V gene lookup returns CDR1 SGHRS and CDR2 YFSETQ. Trimming stripped 3 bases from V and 3 bases from J, with 12 bases between. The CDR3 consists of 14 residues. The CDR3, as DNA: TGCGCCAGCAGCTGGGACTCGCACAAAGAGACCCAGTACTTC. Translating gives CASSWDSHKETQYF.